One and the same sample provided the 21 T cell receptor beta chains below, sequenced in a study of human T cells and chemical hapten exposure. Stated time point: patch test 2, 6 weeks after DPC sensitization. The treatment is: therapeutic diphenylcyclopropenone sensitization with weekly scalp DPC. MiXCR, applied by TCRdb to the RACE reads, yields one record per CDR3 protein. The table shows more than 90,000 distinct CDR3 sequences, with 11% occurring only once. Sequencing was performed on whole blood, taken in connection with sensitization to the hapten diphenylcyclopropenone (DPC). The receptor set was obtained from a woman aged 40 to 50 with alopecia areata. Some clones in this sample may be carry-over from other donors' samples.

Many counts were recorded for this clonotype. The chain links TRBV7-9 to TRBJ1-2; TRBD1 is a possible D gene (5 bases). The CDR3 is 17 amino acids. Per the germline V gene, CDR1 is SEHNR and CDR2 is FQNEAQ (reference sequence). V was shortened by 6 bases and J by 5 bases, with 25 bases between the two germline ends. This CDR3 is CASRFGTAIGPKYGYTF. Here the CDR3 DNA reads TGTGCCAGCAGATTTGGGACGGCCATTGGACCGAAGTATGGCTACACCTTC.

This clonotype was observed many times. CDR3 region: CASSLKGGGTEAFF. CDR3 in DNA: TGTGCCAGCAGCTTAAAGGGGGGCGGCACTGAAGCTTTCTTT. The gene calls are TRBV7-2 and TRBJ1-1; possible D gene TRBD1, 6 bases. The germline V gene has CDR1 SGHTA and CDR2 FQGNSA. The CDR3 is 14 residues long. Trimming pared 2 bases from V and 4 bases from J, leaving 11 bases between.

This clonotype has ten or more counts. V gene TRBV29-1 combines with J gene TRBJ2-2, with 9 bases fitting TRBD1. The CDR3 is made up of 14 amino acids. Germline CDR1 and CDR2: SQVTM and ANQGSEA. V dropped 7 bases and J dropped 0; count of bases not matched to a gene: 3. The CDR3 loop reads CSGTGVSNTGELFF. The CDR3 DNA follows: TGCAGCGGGACAGGGGTGTCGAACACCGGGGAGCTGTTTTTT.

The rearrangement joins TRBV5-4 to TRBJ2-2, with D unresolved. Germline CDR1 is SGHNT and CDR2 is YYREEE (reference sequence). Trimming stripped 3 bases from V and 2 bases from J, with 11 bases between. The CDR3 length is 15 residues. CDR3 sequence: CASSSGRSNTGELFF. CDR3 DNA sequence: TGTGCCAGCAGCTCGGGCCGCAGTAACACCGGGGAGCTGTTTTTT.

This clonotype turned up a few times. Here the CDR3 DNA reads TGCAGTGCTAGAGGAGCGGGGCTAAGCACAGATACGCAGTATTTT. It is translated as CSARGAGLSTDTQYF. This chain links TRBV20-1 with TRBJ2-3, with 7 bases lining up with TRBD2. CDR1 is DFQATT, CDR2 SNEGSKA, per germline (reference sequence). This CDR3 contains 15 residues. V dropped 1 base and J dropped 0; count of bases not matched to a gene: 4.

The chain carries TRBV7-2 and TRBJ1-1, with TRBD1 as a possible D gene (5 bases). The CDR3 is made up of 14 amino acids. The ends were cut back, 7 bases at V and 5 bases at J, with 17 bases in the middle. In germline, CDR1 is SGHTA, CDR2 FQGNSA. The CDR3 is CASKIRGGGTEAFF. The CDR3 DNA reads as TGTGCCAGCAAAATACGTGGCGGGGGAACTGAAGCTTTCTTT.

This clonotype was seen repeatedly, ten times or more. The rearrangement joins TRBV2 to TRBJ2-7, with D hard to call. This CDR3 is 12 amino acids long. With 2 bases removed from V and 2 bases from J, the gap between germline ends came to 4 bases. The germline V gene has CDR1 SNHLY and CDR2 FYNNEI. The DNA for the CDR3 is TGTGCCAGCAGTGAACAGGCCTACGAGCAGTACTTC. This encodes CASSEQAYEQYF.

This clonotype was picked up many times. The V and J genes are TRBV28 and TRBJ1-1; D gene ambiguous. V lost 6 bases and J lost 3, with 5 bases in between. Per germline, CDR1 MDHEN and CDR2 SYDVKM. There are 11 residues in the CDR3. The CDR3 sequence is CASRYHTEAFF. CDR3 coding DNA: TGTGCCAGCAGATACCACACTGAAGCTTTCTTT.

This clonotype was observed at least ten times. CDR3 nucleotides: TGTGCCACCAGTGATACTACAGGGGTGGAGACCCAGTACTTC. As protein: CATSDTTGVETQYF. This chain uses TRBV24-1 with TRBJ2-5; 7 nucleotides agree with TRBD1. Germline V lookup: CDR1 KGHDR, CDR2 SFDVKD. The CDR3 extends over 14 amino acids. The V segment lost 3 bases and the J segment 5 bases; nucleotides outside the gene matches: 5.

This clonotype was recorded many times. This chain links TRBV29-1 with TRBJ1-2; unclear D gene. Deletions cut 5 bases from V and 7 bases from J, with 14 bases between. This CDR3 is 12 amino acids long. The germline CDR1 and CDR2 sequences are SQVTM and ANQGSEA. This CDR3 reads CSVTRPSTGYTF. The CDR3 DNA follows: TGCAGCGTTACTAGACCCTCTACTGGCTACACCTTC.

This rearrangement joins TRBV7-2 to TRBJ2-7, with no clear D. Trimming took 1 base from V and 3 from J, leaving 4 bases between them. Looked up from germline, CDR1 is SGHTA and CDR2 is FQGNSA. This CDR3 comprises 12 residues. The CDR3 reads CASSLGFYEQYF. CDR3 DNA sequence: TGTGCCAGCAGCTTAGGCTTCTACGAGCAGTACTTC.

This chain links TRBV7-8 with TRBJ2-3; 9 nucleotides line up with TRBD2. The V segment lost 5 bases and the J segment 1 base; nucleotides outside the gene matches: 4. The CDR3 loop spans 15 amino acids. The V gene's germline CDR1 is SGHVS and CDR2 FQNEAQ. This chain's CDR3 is CASSPTSGRTDTQYF. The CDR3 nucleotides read TGTGCCAGCAGCCCGACTAGCGGCCGCACAGATACGCAGTATTTT.

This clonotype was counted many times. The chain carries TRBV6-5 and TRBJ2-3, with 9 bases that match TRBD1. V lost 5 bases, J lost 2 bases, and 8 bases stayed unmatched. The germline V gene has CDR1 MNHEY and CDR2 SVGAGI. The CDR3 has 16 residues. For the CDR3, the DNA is TGTGCCAGCAGTACCGGGACAGGGTACAACACAGATACGCAGTATTTT. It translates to CASSTGTGYNTDTQYF.

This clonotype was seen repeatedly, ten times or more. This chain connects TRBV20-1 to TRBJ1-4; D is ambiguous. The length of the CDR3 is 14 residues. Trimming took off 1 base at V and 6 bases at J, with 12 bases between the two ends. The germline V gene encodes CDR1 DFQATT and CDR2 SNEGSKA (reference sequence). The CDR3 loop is CSARGSDWDEKLFF. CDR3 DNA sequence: TGCAGTGCTAGAGGTTCGGACTGGGATGAAAAACTGTTTTTT.

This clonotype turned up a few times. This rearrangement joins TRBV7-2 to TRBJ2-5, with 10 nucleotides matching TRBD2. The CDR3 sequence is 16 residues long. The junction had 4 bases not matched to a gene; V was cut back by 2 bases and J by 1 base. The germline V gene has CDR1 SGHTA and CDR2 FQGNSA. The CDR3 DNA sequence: TGTGCCAGCAGCTTACTAGCGGGGGTACGCCAAGAGACCCAGTACTTC. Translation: CASSLLAGVRQETQYF. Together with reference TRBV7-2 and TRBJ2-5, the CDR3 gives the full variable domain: GAGVSQSPSNKVTEKGKDVELRCDPISGHTALYWYRQSLGQGLEFLIYFQGNSAPDKSGLPSDRFSAERTGGSVSTLTIQRTQQEDSAVYLCASSLLAGVRQETQYFGPGTRLLVL.

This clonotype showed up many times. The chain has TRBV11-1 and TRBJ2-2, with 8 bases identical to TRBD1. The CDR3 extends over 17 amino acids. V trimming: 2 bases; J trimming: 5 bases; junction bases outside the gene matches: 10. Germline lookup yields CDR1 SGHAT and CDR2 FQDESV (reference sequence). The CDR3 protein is CASSLQPDRVVTGELFF. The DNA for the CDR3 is TGTGCCAGCAGCTTACAGCCGGACAGGGTGGTGACCGGGGAGCTGTTTTTT.

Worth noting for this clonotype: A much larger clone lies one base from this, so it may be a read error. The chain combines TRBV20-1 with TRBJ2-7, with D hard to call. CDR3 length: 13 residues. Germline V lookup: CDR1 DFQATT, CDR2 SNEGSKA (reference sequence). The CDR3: CSAPLHSSYELYF. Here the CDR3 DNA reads TGCAGTGCTCCTCTACACAGCTCCTACGAGCTGTACTTC.

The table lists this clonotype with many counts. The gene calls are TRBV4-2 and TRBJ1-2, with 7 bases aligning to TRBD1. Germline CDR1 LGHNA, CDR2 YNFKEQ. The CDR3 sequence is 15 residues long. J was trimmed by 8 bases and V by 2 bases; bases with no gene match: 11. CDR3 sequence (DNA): TGTGCCAGCAGCCAACCCCAGACAGGGCTGGGCGGCTACACCTTC. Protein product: CASSQPQTGLGGYTF.

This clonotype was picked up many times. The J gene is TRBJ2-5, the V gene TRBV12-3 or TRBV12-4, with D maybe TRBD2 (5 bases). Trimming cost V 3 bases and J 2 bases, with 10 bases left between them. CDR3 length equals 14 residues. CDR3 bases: TGTGCCAGCAGTTTCTATGAGCGGCAAGAGACCCAGTACTTC. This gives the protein CASSFYERQETQYF.

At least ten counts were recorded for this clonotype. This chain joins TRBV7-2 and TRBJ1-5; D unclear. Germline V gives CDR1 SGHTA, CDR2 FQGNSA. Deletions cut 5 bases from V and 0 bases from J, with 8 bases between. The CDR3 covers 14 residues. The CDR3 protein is CASSPGSSNQPQHF. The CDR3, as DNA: TGTGCCAGCAGCCCGGGGAGTAGCAATCAGCCCCAGCATTTT.

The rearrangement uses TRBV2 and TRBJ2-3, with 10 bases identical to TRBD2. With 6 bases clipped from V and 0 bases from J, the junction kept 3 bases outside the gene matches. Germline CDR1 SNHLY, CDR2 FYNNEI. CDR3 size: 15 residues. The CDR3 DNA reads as TGTGCCAGCAGCGGACTAGCGGCTAGCACAGATACGCAGTATTTT. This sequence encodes CASSGLAASTDTQYF.